This T cell receptor beta chain was identified in a study of CD8+ T cells in alopecia areata. Study-wide background: Dosing spanned 6 to 18 months on tofacitinib, then 6 months off drug. Study results and caveats: Higher clonality than in normal scalp was seen in lesional scalp, especially alopecia totalis/universalis.

Ten or more counts support this clone. What it recognizes is unknown. The sample's treatment: oral pan-JAK inhibitor, 5-10 mg twice daily. RNA was extracted and reverse transcribed into cDNA as the sequencing template. The assay was immunoSEQ multiplex PCR, and TCRdb's table has in-frame clones only and misses some. Found here are approximately 210,000 clones, approximately 40% of them singletons; the top ten hold approximately 2.4%. The source is a human donor with alopecia areata. Sequenced here: CD4+ T cells sorted from blood, sampled at approximately week 36, from a patient treated with tofacitinib.

The CDR3 region is CASSLGGYYNEQFF. The DNA of the CDR3 is TGTGCCAGCAGCTTAGGAGGGTATTACAATGAGCAGTTCTTC. The gene calls are TRBV11-3 and TRBJ2-1; D possibly corresponds to TRBD2 (5 bases). Trimming took 1 base from V and 4 from J, leaving 8 bases between them. The CDR3 covers 14 residues. Germline CDR1 and CDR2: SGHNT and YENEEA.